These T cell receptor beta chains were read from a single sample in a study of T-cell memory formation after mild COVID-19. TCRdb reprocessed the 5' RACE reads with MiXCR, giving one entry per CDR3 protein. The sample consists of around 80,000 distinct CDR3 sequences, about 13% of them appearing once. Input material: PBMCs or a T cell subset sorted from them (not recorded which). The receptor source for this set is a man aged 18 to 29 who had mild COVID-19 (a few samples of this study predate the infection). Cell type and time point are not known. The CDR3 runs from the conserved cysteine through the conserved F or W. The D gene is left open where the match is weak. Clone size is stated in some rows and not others, as once, few, many or a class when expanded.

J,size,D,V,DNA,CDR3
TRBJ2-6,-,-,TRBV5-3,TGTGCCAGAAGCTTGGACAGGAGTAATCCCCAGAGCTGGGCCAACGTCCTGACTTTC,CARSLDRSNPQSWANVLTF
TRBJ1-1,many,-,TRBV29-1,TGCAGCGCTACTATTCCGGCTGAAGCTTTCTTT,CSATIPAEAFF
TRBJ1-5,few,TRBD1,TRBV5-8,TGTGCCAGCAGCTCGACAGGGGGTCATCAGCCCCAGCATTTT,CASSSTGGHQPQHF
TRBJ2-3,-,TRBD2,TRBV7-9,TGTGCCAGCAGCTCCGGACTAGTCGGCACAGATACGCAGTATTTT,CASSSGLVGTDTQYF
TRBJ1-4,few,-,TRBV6-6,TGTGCCAGCAGTTACGCTGAAAAACTGTTTTTT,CASSYAEKLFF
TRBJ1-2,-,-,TRBV29-1,TGCAGCGTTGAAGAAGGGCGGGCTCTTGGCTACACCTTC,CSVEEGRALGYTF
TRBJ2-3,few,TRBD2,TRBV4-1,TGCGCCAGCAGCCGAAGCCAGCGGGGGCCCACAGATACGCAGTATTTT,CASSRSQRGPTDTQYF
TRBJ1-1,many,-,TRBV4-1,TGCGCCAGCAGCCGCGGTTTACGTGACCTTAAATCTGAAGCTTTCTTT,CASSRGLRDLKSEAFF
TRBJ2-2,-,-,TRBV6-1,TGTGCCAGCAGTGGCCGCCCTAGGGCGGACACCGGGGAGCTGTTTTTT,CASSGRPRADTGELFF
TRBJ1-2,-,TRBD1,TRBV9,TGTGCCAGCAGCGCGACAGGGGCCCCCTCTGTATCTGGCTACACCTTC,CASSATGAPSVSGYTF
TRBJ2-5,many,-,TRBV7-9,TGTGCCAGCAGCTTAGTTGAAGGGCAGAACCAAGAGACCCAGTACTTC,CASSLVEGQNQETQYF
TRBJ1-1,-,-,TRBV6-2/TRBV6-3,TGTGCCAGCAGTTATCCGTCGGGGGGCACTGAAGCTTTCTTT,CASSYPSGGTEAFF
TRBJ2-2,many,TRBD1,TRBV7-6,TGTGCCAGCAGCTCTATTACAGGGGGCTTTGACACCGGGGAGCTGTTTTTT,CASSSITGGFDTGELFF
TRBJ2-7,-,TRBD1,TRBV7-9,TGTGCCAGCAGCTCGGGACAGGAGCACTCCTACGAGCAGTACTTC,CASSSGQEHSYEQYF
TRBJ2-2,-,TRBD1,TRBV6-2/TRBV6-3,TGTGCCAGCAGTTACGGTTTCGGACAGGGACCCACCGGGGAGCTGTTTTTT,CASSYGFGQGPTGELFF
TRBJ1-2,-,TRBD1,TRBV9,TGTGCCAGCAGCGTCGCGACAGGGGCGGGCTATGGCTACACCTTC,CASSVATGAGYGYTF
TRBJ2-3,-,TRBD2,TRBV7-3,TGTGCCAGCAGCCGGACGGGGAGGGCAGCAGATACGCAGTATTTT,CASSRTGRAADTQYF
TRBJ1-2,-,-,TRBV12-3/TRBV12-4,TGTGCCAGCAGTTTTAACTATGGCTACACCTTC,CASSFNYGYTF
TRBJ2-4,few,-,TRBV20-1,TGCAGTGCTAGGGGGGTCAAAAACATTCAGTACTTC,CSARGVKNIQYF
TRBJ2-1,few,-,TRBV20-1,TGCAGTGCTCTGGATATGCGGGGGCGGTACAATGAGCAGTTCTTC,CSALDMRGRYNEQFF
TRBJ1-1,few,-,TRBV7-9,TGTGCCAGCAGTCCCATAAGCGGGGGCACTGAAGCTTTCTTT,CASSPISGGTEAFF
TRBJ2-1,few,TRBD2,TRBV11-2,TGTGCCAGCAGCTTAGGAAGCGGGGGGAGTCTCAATGAGCAGTTCTTC,CASSLGSGGSLNEQFF
TRBJ2-2,-,-,TRBV6-2/TRBV6-3,TGTGCCAGCAGTCATAGACAGTATGGGCTGTTTTTT,CASSHRQYGLFF
TRBJ2-1,many,-,TRBV6-2/TRBV6-3,TGTGCCAGCAGTTACTGGACAGACGAGCAGTTCTTC,CASSYWTDEQFF
TRBJ2-7,few,TRBD1,TRBV4-1,TGCGCCAGCAGCCTCAAACCCCCGGGACAGGGATACCACGAGCAGTACTTC,CASSLKPPGQGYHEQYF
TRBJ2-1,-,-,TRBV15,TGTGCCACCAGCAGTAGCGCGGATGAGCAGTTCTTC,CATSSSADEQFF
TRBJ1-5,few,-,TRBV7-8,TGTGCCAGCAGCCGCAGAAACCCGGAGGTGCGCAATCAGCCCCAGCATTTT,CASSRRNPEVRNQPQHF
TRBJ2-2,few,TRBD2,TRBV29-1,TGCAGCGTTGTTCTTCGGGGGGGGCCGGGCACCGGGGAGCTGTTTTTT,CSVVLRGGPGTGELFF
TRBJ1-6,-,-,TRBV6-6,TGTGCCGGACGGACGGAGAGTAATTCACCCCTCCACTTT,CAGRTESNSPLHF
TRBJ2-5,many,TRBD1,TRBV19,TGTGCCAGTAGCCAAGGACAGGGACGCAAAGAAGTCCGAGAGACCCAGTACTTC,CASSQGQGRKEVRETQYF
TRBJ1-2,few,-,TRBV6-2/TRBV6-3,TGTGCCAGCAGCTACCATACAGGGAATGGCTACACCTTC,CASSYHTGNGYTF
TRBJ2-3,many,-,TRBV10-3,TGTGCCATCCTGGGGGGCCCCACAGATACGCAGTATTTT,CAILGGPTDTQYF
TRBJ2-3,few,-,TRBV30,TGTGCCTGGAGTGTACGATCGGATACGCAGTATTTT,CAWSVRSDTQYF
TRBJ1-1,-,-,TRBV20-1,TGCAGTGCTAGGGACCGGGACTGGAACACTGAAGCTTTCTTT,CSARDRDWNTEAFF
TRBJ2-1,many,-,TRBV7-2,TGTGCCAGCAGCTTCGGACGTGTGGAGCAGTTCTTC,CASSFGRVEQFF
TRBJ2-6,few,-,TRBV25-1,TGTGCCAGCAGTGAGATCTCTGGGGCCAACGTCCTGACTTTC,CASSEISGANVLTF